This TCR beta chain was found in a study of blood T cell repertoires in COVID-19. Whole-study context: Whether acute or convalescent, the COVID-19 samples came from the United States, Italy and Spain. T cells, B-cell-depleted T cells, or PBMCs supplied cDNA or gDNA.

A Seattle source enrolled patients during active infection and followed them longitudinally. Trimming took 6 bases from V and 4 from J; bases not matched to a gene: 10. This CDR3 is 15 amino acids long. The germline V gene has CDR1 SGHTA and CDR2 FQGNSA. Original data processing: Researchers report that nucleated cell counts were estimated from reference gene primer amplification. The method was immunoSEQ multiplex PCR; TCRdb's version includes in-frame clones alone and lacks a portion of them. V, J and clone size were drawn from that table, and D and trimming were deduced from the DNA. The table has a few hundred thousand clones, approximately 85% seen once.

The chain carries TRBV7-2 and TRBJ2-3; TRBD2 agrees at 7 bases. This sequence originates from a woman over 75 with COVID-19, enrolled during active disease. The sequencing sample was made of peripheral blood. The DNA of the CDR3 is TGTGCCAGCAGTCATAATGGCGGGAGATCAGATACGCAGTATTTT. As protein: CASSHNGGRSDTQYF.